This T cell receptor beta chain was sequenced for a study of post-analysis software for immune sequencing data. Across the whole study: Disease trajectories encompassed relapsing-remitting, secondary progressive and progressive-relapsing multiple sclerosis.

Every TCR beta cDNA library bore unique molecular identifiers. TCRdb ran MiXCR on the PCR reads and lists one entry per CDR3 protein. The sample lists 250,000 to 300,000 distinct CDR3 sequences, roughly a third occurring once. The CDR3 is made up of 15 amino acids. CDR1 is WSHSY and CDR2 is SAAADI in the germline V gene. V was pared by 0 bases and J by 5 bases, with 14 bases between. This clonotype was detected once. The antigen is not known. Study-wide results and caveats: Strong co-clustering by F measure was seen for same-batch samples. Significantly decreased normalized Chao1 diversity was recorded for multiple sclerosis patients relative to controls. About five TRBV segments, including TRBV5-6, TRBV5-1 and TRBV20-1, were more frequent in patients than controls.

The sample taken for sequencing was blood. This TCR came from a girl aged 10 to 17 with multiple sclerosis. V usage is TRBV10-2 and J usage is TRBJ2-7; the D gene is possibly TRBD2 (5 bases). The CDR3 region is CASSESRLAGHEQYF. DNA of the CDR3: TGCGCCAGCAGTGAGTCAAGGCTAGCTGGTCACGAGCAGTACTTC.